The 17 T cell receptor beta chains reported below all come from one sample, sequenced in a study of identical twins. TCRdb fed the 5' RACE reads into MiXCR, producing one record per CDR3 protein. The table includes approximately 1.8 million distinct CDR3 sequences, under 35% detected once. The sequenced sample consisted of cord blood. These receptors came from a newborn girl in good health.

In its sample, this clonotype was seen a few times. The rearrangement links TRBV10-3 to TRBJ2-7, with D maybe TRBD1 (5 bases). CDR3 length: 13 residues. In germline, CDR1 is ENHRY, CDR2 SYGVKD. The V and J ends lost 5 bases and 7 bases respectively, with 15 bases between them. In DNA, the CDR3 is TGTGCCATCAGTCGACAGACTTACAATGAGCAGTACTTC. Amino acid sequence: CAISRQTYNEQYF.

CDR3 DNA sequence: TGTGCCAGCAGTTTAGCACCGGGTCCTAGCAATCAGCCCCAGCATTTT. The encoded protein is CASSLAPGPSNQPQHF. This chain connects TRBV27 to TRBJ1-5; D not certain. CDR1 is MNHEY and CDR2 is SMNVEV in the germline V gene (reference sequence). Trimming took off 2 bases at V and 0 bases at J, with 11 bases between the two ends. CDR3 length equals 16 residues.

Here the CDR3 reads CASSLRLADFTYEQYF. In DNA, the CDR3 is TGTGCCAGCAGCTTGAGACTAGCGGACTTTACCTACGAGCAGTACTTC. V usage is TRBV7-2 and J usage is TRBJ2-4; 9 positions match TRBD2. The J call may be wrong; the DNA end is better matched by TRBJ2-7. This CDR3 spans 16 amino acids. Germline lookup yields CDR1 SGHTA and CDR2 FQGNSA.

This clonotype was seen only a few times. CDR3 DNA: TGCAGTGCAGAACAGGGGCCCTCCAATGAAAAACTGTTTTTT. Translating it yields CSAEQGPSNEKLFF. The rearrangement uses TRBV20-1 and TRBJ1-4, with 7 bases fitting TRBD1. In germline, CDR1 is DFQATT, CDR2 SNEGSKA (reference sequence). With 6 bases clipped from V and 5 bases from J, the junction kept 9 bases outside the gene matches. The CDR3 is 14 residues long.

This rearrangement joins TRBV19 to TRBJ2-1; 13 positions match TRBD2. CDR1 is LNHDA, CDR2 SQIVND, per germline (reference sequence). This CDR3 contains 15 residues. V was clipped by 7 bases and J by 5 bases; unmatched bases: 5. CDR3: CASTPGTSGNNEQFF. CDR3 DNA sequence: TGTGCCAGTACCCCCGGGACTAGCGGGAACAATGAGCAGTTCTTC.

This clonotype was seen a handful of times. This sequence joins TRBV11-2 and TRBJ2-1; either TRBD1 or TRBD2 may fit D (5 bases each). V shed 4 bases and J shed 9 bases, with 16 bases lying between them. The CDR3 length is 14 residues. Germline V gene sequence: CDR1 SGHAT, CDR2 FQNNGV. The CDR3 DNA reads as TGTGCCAGCAGCTCTAGATGGGACGCAGGTGAGCAGTTCTTC. Its protein is CASSSRWDAGEQFF.

Regarding this clonotype: One end of the junction fails to match germline, which may point to a read error. The chain joins TRBV20-1 to TRBJ2-1; 8 nucleotides match TRBD2. The CDR3 is made up of 15 amino acids. Germline V gene sequence: CDR1 DFQATT, CDR2 SNEGSKA (reference sequence). The CDR3, as DNA: TGCAGTGCTAGAGATGGAGTAGCGGGAAACAATGAGCAGGTCTTC. This encodes CSARDGVAGNNEQVF.

The rearrangement joins TRBV7-2 to TRBJ2-5; D gene ambiguous. Trimming cost V 5 bases and J 0 bases, with 10 bases left between them. This CDR3 region has 14 residues. CDR1 is SGHTA and CDR2 is FQGNSA in the germline V gene. The CDR3 DNA reads TGTGCCAGCAGCCCGGTTTGGGACCAAGAGACCCAGTACTTC. Its protein is CASSPVWDQETQYF.

The chain recombines TRBV20-1 with TRBJ1-5, with D possibly being TRBD1 (5 bases). CDR3 size: 15 residues. V was pared by 4 bases and J by 0 bases, with 13 bases between. Germline V gene sequence: CDR1 DFQATT, CDR2 SNEGSKA (reference sequence). The CDR3 reads CSAKELRVSNQPQHF. Here the CDR3 DNA reads TGCAGTGCTAAAGAACTCAGGGTTAGCAATCAGCCCCAGCATTTT.

This clonotype has more than one count but fewer than ten. This chain uses TRBV25-1 with TRBJ2-4, with D possibly being TRBD1 or TRBD2 (7 bases each). This CDR3 is built from 14 residues. In germline, CDR1 is MGHDK, CDR2 SYGVNS. The ends were cut back, 3 bases at V and 6 bases at J, with 12 bases in the middle. In DNA form, the CDR3 reads TGTGCCAGCAGTGATCCAGGGGGGGGAAACATTCAGTACTTC. This translates into CASSDPGGGNIQYF.

The rearrangement joins TRBV20-1 to TRBJ2-4, with D possibly matching TRBD2 (5 bases). This CDR3 is built from 14 residues. Germline V gives CDR1 DFQATT, CDR2 SNEGSKA (reference sequence). Between the trimmed V and J ends, which lost 0 bases and 6 bases, there was a span of 12 bases. For the CDR3, the DNA is TGCAGTGCTAGAGATCCGCTAGCTAGAAACATTCAGTACTTC. Its translation is CSARDPLARNIQYF.

The chain combines TRBV28 with TRBJ2-4, with 10 bases that match TRBD2. The germline V gene has CDR1 MDHEN and CDR2 SYDVKM. The V and J ends lost 3 bases and 0 bases, in that order; junction bases with no gene match: 11. The CDR3 extends over 19 amino acids. The CDR3 DNA reads as TGTGCCAGCAGTTTTGAGAGACTAGCGGGTTCCCCAGCCAAAAACATTCAGTACTTC. Protein: CASSFERLAGSPAKNIQYF.

The gene calls are TRBV6-5 and TRBJ1-6, with no clear D. The germline V gene has CDR1 MNHEY and CDR2 SVGAGI. Deletions cut 7 bases from V and 0 bases from J, with 10 bases between. The CDR3 length is 15 residues. For the CDR3, the DNA is TGTGCCAGCATGGGCGGCCCCTCCTATAATTCACCCCTCCACTTT. Translation: CASMGGPSYNSPLHF.

Comments on this clonotype: At one end the junction does not follow the germline gene, possibly because of a read error. The chain carries TRBV6-5 and TRBJ1-6, with no clear D. This CDR3 is 18 amino acids long. Germline V gene sequence: CDR1 MNHEY, CDR2 SVGAGI. The CDR3 DNA sequence: TGTGCCAGCAGTTACTCGAGACATCCTAGCTCCCATAATTCACCCCTCCACTTT. Translation gives CASSYSRHPSSHNSPLHF.

This clonotype was detected a few times. The chain uses TRBV6-4 and TRBJ1-1, with TRBD1 matching 8 bases. The germline CDR1 and CDR2 sequences are MRHNA and SNTAGT. After removal of 2 bases from V and 1 base from J, the junction contained 3 bases not matched to a gene. The CDR3 length is 15 residues. CDR3 amino acids: CASSDKTGGNTEAFF. The CDR3 region has the DNA TGTGCCAGCAGTGACAAAACAGGGGGGAACACTGAAGCTTTCTTT.

The chain employs TRBV7-9 and TRBJ1-2; D remains unclear. V was shortened by 1 base and J by 6 bases, with 9 bases between the two germline ends. The germline V gene has CDR1 SEHNR and CDR2 FQNEAQ (reference sequence). The length of the CDR3 is 13 residues. The CDR3 coding sequence is TGTGCCAGCAGCTTAGGTGATGGAAATGGCTACACCTTC. This translates into CASSLGDGNGYTF.

The V gene is TRBV20-1, the J gene TRBJ2-1, with 7 bases identical to TRBD2. This CDR3 contains 12 residues. The trim removed 6 bases at V and 6 bases at J, leaving 5 bases unmatched. Germline assignment: CDR1 DFQATT and CDR2 SNEGSKA (reference sequence). The CDR3 is CSASLATNEQFF. CDR3 DNA: TGCAGTGCCTCACTAGCGACCAATGAGCAGTTCTTC.